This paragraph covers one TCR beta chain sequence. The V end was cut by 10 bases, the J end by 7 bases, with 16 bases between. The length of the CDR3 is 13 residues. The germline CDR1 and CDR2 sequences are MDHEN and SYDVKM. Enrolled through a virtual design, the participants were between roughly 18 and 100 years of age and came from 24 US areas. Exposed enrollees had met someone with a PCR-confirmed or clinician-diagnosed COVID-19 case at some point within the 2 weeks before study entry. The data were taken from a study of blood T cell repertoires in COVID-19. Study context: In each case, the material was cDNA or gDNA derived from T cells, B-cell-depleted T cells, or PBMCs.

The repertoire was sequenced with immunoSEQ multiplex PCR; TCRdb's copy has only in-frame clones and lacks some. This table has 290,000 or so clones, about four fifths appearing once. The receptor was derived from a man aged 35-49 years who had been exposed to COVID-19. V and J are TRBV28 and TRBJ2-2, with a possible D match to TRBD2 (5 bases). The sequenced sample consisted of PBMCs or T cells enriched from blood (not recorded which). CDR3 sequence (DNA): TGTGCCACCAAGACTACAAGATACGGGGAGCTGTTTTTT. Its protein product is CATKTTRYGELFF. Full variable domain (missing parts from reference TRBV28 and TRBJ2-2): DVKVTQSSRYLVKRTGEKVFLECVQDMDHENMFWYRQDPGLGLRLIYFSYDVKMKEKGDIPEGYSVSREKKERFSLILESASTNQTSMYLCATKTTRYGELFFGEGSRLTVL.